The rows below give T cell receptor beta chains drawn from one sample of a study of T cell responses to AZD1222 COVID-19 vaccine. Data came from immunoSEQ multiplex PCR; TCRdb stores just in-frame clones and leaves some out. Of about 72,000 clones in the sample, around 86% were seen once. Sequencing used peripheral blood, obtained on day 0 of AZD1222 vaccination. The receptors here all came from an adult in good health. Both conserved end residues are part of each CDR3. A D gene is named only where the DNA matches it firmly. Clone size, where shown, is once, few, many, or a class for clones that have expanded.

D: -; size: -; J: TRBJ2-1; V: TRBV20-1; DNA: TGCAGTGCTAGTAAAACAAGATACAATGAGCAGTTCTTC; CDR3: CSASKTRYNEQFF
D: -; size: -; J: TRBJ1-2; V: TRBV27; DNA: TGTGCCACAAGGGGCATATCTAACTATGGCTACACCTTC; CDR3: CATRGISNYGYTF
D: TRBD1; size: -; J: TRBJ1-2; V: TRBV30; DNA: TGTGCCTGGGACACCGGGACAGGTTTTGGCTACACCTTC; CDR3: CAWDTGTGFGYTF
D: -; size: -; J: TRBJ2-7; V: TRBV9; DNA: TGTGCCAGCAGCCCTGGGAGCTCCTACGAGCAGTACTTC; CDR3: CASSPGSSYEQYF
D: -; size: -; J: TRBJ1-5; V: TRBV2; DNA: TGTGCCAGCAGTGCCATCGGAGGGGTCAATCAGCCCCAGCATTTT; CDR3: CASSAIGGVNQPQHF
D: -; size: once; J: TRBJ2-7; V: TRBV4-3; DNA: TGCGCCAGCAGCCAGGGTGTTTCCTACGAGCAGTACTTC; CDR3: CASSQGVSYEQYF
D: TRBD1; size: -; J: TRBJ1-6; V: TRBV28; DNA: TGTGCCAGCAAGTCGGGACAGAATAATTCACCCCTCCACTTT; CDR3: CASKSGQNNSPLHF
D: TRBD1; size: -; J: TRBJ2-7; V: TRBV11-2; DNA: TGTGCCAGCAGCTTAGTTGGGACAGGGGCCAACGAGCAGTACTTC; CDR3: CASSLVGTGANEQYF
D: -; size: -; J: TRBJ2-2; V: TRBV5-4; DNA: TGTGCCAGCAGCTACAGGGGGGGTTTGGACACCGGGGAGCTGTTTTTT; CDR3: CASSYRGGLDTGELFF
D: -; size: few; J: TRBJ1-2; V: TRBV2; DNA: TGTGCCAGCAGTGACCGCAGAGACTATGGCTACACCTTC; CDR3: CASSDRRDYGYTF
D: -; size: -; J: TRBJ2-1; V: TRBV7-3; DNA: TGTGCCAGCAGCTTACTAGGGGACAATGAGCAGTTCTTC; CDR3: CASSLLGDNEQFF
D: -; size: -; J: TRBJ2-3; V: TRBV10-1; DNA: TGCGCCAGCAGCGCCGCACGGGGGACAGATACGCAGTATTTT; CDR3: CASSAARGTDTQYF
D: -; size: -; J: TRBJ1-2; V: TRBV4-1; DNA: TGCGCCAGCAGCCCGACCAGCTCCTCCTATGGCTACACCTTC; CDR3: CASSPTSSSYGYTF
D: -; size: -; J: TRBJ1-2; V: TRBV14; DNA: TGTGCCAGCAGCCGAGGACGGGTGTATGGCTACACCTTC; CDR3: CASSRGRVYGYTF
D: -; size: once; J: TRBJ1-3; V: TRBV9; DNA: TGTGCCAGCAGCGCCCCGGGGGTCGTCGGAAACACCATATATTTT; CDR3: CASSAPGVVGNTIYF
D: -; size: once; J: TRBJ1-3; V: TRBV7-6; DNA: TGTGCCAGCAGCTTACGACGCGGGGCTATAGGGAATGGAAACACCATATATTTT; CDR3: CASSLRRGAIGNGNTIYF
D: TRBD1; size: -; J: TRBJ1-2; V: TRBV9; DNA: TGTGCCAGCAGCGAGCGGACAGGGCGAGGCGGCTACACCTTC; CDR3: CASSERTGRGGYTF
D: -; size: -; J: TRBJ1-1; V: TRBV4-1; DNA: TGCGCCAGCAGCCAGGGCCCGGGTTTGGGCACTGAAGCTTTCTTT; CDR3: CASSQGPGLGTEAFF
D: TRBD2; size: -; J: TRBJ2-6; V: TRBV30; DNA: TGTGCCTGGGGGAGGGTCCTTGGGGCCAACGTCCTGACTTTC; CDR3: CAWGRVLGANVLTF
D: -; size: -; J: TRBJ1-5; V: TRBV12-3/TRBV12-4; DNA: TGTGCCAGCAGTTTTCTGAGGCAGCCCCAGCATTTT; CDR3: CASSFLRQPQHF
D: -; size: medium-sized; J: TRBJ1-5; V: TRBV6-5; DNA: TGTGCCAGCCGACGGGGGTATAGCAATCAGCCCCAGCATTTT; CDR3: CASRRGYSNQPQHF
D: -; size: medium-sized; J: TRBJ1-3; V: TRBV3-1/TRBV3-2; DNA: TGTGCCAGCAGCCAAGAATCCTTCCAGTGGGGAAACACCATATATTTT; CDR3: CASSQESFQWGNTIYF
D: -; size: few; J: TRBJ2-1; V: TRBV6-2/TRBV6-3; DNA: TGTGCCAGCAGCCCTGACAGAATCGACAATGAGCAGTTCTTC; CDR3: CASSPDRIDNEQFF
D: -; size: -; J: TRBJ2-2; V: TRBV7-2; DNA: TGTGCCAGCAGCTCCGGGGCCAGTACCGGGGAGCTGTTTTTT; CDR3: CASSSGASTGELFF
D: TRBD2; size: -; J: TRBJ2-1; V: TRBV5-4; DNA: TGTGCCAGCAGCTTGGGTAGCGGGGGGGCTTATGAGCAGTTCTTC; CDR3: CASSLGSGGAYEQFF